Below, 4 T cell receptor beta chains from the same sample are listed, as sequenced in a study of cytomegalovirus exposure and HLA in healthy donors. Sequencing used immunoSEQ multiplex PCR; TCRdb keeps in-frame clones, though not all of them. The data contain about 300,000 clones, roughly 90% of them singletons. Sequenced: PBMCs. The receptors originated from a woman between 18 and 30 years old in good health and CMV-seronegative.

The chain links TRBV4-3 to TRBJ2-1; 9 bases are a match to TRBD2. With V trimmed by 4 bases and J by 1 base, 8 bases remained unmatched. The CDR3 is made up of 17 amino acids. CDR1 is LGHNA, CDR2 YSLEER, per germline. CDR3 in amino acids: CASSRKIAGVSYNEQFF. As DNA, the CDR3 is TGCGCCAGCAGCCGCAAGATAGCGGGAGTTTCCTACAATGAGCAGTTCTTC.

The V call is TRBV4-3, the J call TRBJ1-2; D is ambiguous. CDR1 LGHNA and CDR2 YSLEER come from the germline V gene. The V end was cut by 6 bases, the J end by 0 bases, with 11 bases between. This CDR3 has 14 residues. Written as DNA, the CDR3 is TGCGCCAGCAGTCCCGACATCTCTAACTATGGCTACACCTTC. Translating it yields CASSPDISNYGYTF.

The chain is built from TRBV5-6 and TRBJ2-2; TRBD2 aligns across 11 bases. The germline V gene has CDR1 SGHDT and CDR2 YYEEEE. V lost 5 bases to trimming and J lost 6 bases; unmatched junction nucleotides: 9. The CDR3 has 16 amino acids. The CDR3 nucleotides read TGTGCCAGCAGTCACCGACTAGCGGGGTTGCCCGGGGAGCTGTTTTTT. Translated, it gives CASSHRLAGLPGELFF.

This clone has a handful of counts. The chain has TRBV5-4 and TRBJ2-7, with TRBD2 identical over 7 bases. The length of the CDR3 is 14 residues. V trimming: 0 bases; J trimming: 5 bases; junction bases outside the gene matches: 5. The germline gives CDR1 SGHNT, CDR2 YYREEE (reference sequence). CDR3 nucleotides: TGTGCCAGCAGCTTGGGGGGAGGGTCCAACGAGCAGTACTTC. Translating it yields CASSLGGGSNEQYF.